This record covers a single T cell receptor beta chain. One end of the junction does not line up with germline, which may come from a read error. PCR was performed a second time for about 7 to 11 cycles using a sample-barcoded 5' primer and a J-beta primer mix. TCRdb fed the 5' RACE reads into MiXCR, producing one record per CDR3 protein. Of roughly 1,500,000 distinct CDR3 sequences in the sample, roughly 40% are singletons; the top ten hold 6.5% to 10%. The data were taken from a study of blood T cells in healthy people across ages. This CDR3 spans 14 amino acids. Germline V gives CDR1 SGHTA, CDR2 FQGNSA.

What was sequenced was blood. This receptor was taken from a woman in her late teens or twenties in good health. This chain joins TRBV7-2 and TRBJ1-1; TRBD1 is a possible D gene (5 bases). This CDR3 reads CACSFISTGTEAFF. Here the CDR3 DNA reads TGTGCCTGCAGCTTTATTAGCACAGGCACTGAAGCTTTCTTT.